The 14 T cell receptor beta chains below all came from one sample that was sequenced in a study of shared clonotypes between healthy human individuals. Clones were read by immunoSEQ multiplex PCR, and TCRdb kept only the in-frame ones, dropping some. The sample shows millions of clones, 90% to 95% of them seen only once. Sequenced: naive CD4+ T cells sorted from blood. Subset given: CD45RA+ positively selected. The receptor set was obtained from a man aged 18 to 35 in good health.

V is TRBV19 and J is TRBJ1-5; D gene unclear. Trimming left V 3 bases short and J 11 bases short, with 8 bases between. From germline, CDR1 is LNHDA and CDR2 SQIVND (reference sequence). The CDR3 has 11 amino acids. DNA for the CDR3: TGTGCCAGTAGTATTTATCGGACCCAGCATTTT. Protein sequence: CASSIYRTQHF.

The chain carries TRBV5-5 and TRBJ1-4; D perhaps matches TRBD1 (5 bases). With 1 base removed from V and 7 bases from J, the gap between germline ends came to 11 bases. The V gene's germline CDR1 is SGHKS and CDR2 YYEKEE (reference sequence). The CDR3 spans 14 residues. CDR3 in DNA: TGTGCCAGCAGCTTGTCAGGGTGGGGTGAAAAACTGTTTTTT. Its translation is CASSLSGWGEKLFF.

In the case of this clone: Other DNA sequences from this sample encode an identical CDR3 as well. Here the CDR3 DNA reads TGTGCCAGCAGCCTAGGACTAGCGGGAGGCCAAGAGACCCAGTACTTC. Its protein is CASSLGLAGGQETQYF. The V call is TRBV5-4, the J call TRBJ2-5; 14 bases map to TRBD2. Trimming took 4 bases from V and 1 from J; bases not matched to a gene: 3. Germline CDR1 reads SGHNT; CDR2 reads YYREEE (reference sequence). There are 16 residues in the CDR3.

The rearrangement uses TRBV19 and TRBJ1-6; TRBD1 is a possible D gene (6 bases). Per the germline V gene, CDR1 is LNHDA and CDR2 is SQIVND (reference sequence). Trimming removed 4 bases from V and 8 bases from J, with 12 bases in between. The length of the CDR3 is 14 residues. For the CDR3, the DNA is TGTGCCAGTAGTAGTGTGGGGGGCGATTCACCCCTCCACTTT. This gives the protein CASSSVGGDSPLHF.

This chain links TRBV30 with TRBJ2-7, with D unresolved. Germline CDR1 reads GTSNPN; CDR2 reads SVGIG (reference sequence). Deletions cut 3 bases from V and 0 bases from J, with 9 bases between. The CDR3 has 13 amino acids. The CDR3 bases are TGTGCCTGGAGATATACGAGCTCCTACGAGCAGTACTTC. Its protein product is CAWRYTSSYEQYF.

This chain uses TRBV5-6 with TRBJ2-5; 8 nucleotides agree with TRBD2. J gave up 9 bases and V 0 bases, and 7 bases lay outside the gene matches. Germline lookup yields CDR1 SGHDT and CDR2 YYEEEE. The CDR3 length is 14 residues. This chain's CDR3 is CASSLARGAGAQYF. The CDR3 coding sequence is TGTGCCAGCAGCTTGGCCCGGGGAGCGGGGGCCCAGTACTTC.

This clone was seen once. The chain combines TRBV30 with TRBJ1-5; D is perhaps TRBD1 (6 bases). Trimming cost V 2 bases and J 0 bases, with 14 bases left between them. CDR1 GTSNPN and CDR2 SVGIG come from the germline V gene (reference sequence). The CDR3 extends over 16 amino acids. CDR3 sequence: CAWSPQGMGSNQPQHF. For the CDR3, the DNA is TGTGCCTGGAGTCCTCAGGGGATGGGTAGCAATCAGCCCCAGCATTTT. Based on the CDR3 plus reference TRBV30 and TRBJ1-5, the full variable domain is SQTIHQWPATLVQPVGSPLSLECTVEGTSNPNLYWYRQAAGRGLQLLFYSVGIGQISSEVPQNLSASRPQDRQFILSSKKLLLSDSGFYLCAWSPQGMGSNQPQHFGDGTRLSIL.

The chain has TRBV19 and TRBJ2-1, with 9 bases fitting TRBD1. CDR1 is LNHDA and CDR2 is SQIVND in the germline V gene (reference sequence). This CDR3 comprises 14 residues. Trimming cost V 6 bases and J 7 bases; bases outside gene matches: 7. CDR3 loop: CASREQGAGNEQFF. Written as DNA, the CDR3 is TGTGCCAGTAGGGAACAGGGGGCGGGTAATGAGCAGTTCTTC.

This clone appeared once. V usage is TRBV7-9 and J usage is TRBJ1-1; D is perhaps TRBD1 (6 bases). V shed 4 bases and J shed 0 bases, with 12 bases lying between them. Germline values: CDR1 SEHNR, CDR2 FQNEAQ (reference sequence). The CDR3 is 15 residues long. DNA of the CDR3: TGTGCCAGCAGCTCAGACAGGTTCATGAACACTGAAGCTTTCTTT. Translation: CASSSDRFMNTEAFF.

The V call is TRBV6-5, the J call TRBJ2-1; D unresolved. Germline V gene lookup returns CDR1 MNHEY and CDR2 SVGAGI. V lost 0 bases to trimming and J lost 6 bases, with 12 bases between them. The CDR3 has 15 amino acids. The CDR3: CASSYSTAVANEQFF. The CDR3 DNA follows: TGTGCCAGCAGTTACTCAACCGCGGTAGCCAATGAGCAGTTCTTC.

The chain couples TRBV25-1 to TRBJ2-1; 10 bases are a match to TRBD2. The CDR3 is made up of 14 amino acids. Germline lookup yields CDR1 MGHDK and CDR2 SYGVNS. Trimming at V came to 3 bases and at J to 9 bases, leaving 5 bases not matched to a gene. As DNA, the CDR3 is TGTGCCAGCAGTGAGAGCGGGGGGGAGGGTGAGCAGTTCTTC. As protein: CASSESGGEGEQFF.

The chain carries TRBV9 and TRBJ2-2; D might be TRBD2 (5 bases). This CDR3 comprises 16 residues. Trimming stripped 0 bases from V and 7 bases from J, with 16 bases between. Germline CDR1 is SGDLS and CDR2 is YYNGEE. The CDR3 DNA sequence: TGTGCCAGCAGCGTAGCTTCCAACCCCCGGGGCGGGGAGCTGTTTTTT. It specifies CASSVASNPRGGELFF.

Remarks on this clone: Within the sample, other DNA sequences also encode this same CDR3. The genes are TRBV5-4 and TRBJ2-7; D not resolved. The CDR3 totals 14 residues. Looked up from germline, CDR1 is SGHNT and CDR2 is YYREEE (reference sequence). V lost 0 bases to trimming and J lost 2 bases, with 9 bases between them. The CDR3, as DNA: TGTGCCAGCAGCTTGGACAGAGGACCCTACGAGCAGTACTTC. Translating it yields CASSLDRGPYEQYF. Using reference TRBV5-4 and TRBJ2-7 for the parts outside the CDR3, the full variable domain is ETGVTQSPTHLIKTRGQQVTLRCSSQSGHNTVSWYQQALGQGPQFIFQYYREEENGRGNFPPRFSGLQFPNYSSELNVNALELDDSALYLCASSLDRGPYEQYFGPGTRLTVT.

This chain connects TRBV5-4 to TRBJ1-4; no definite D call. CDR3 length equals 14 residues. V was clipped by 2 bases and J by 7 bases, with 12 bases between them. The germline gives CDR1 SGHNT, CDR2 YYREEE (reference sequence). This CDR3 is CASSLGGLVEKLFF. DNA of the CDR3: TGTGCCAGCAGCTTAGGAGGGCTCGTTGAAAAACTGTTTTTT.